This TCR beta chain is from a study of blood T cell repertoires in COVID-19. Overall study context: Italy, Spain and the United States were the sources of the convalescent and acute COVID-19 samples.

The germline V gene has CDR1 SSHAT and CDR2 FNYEAQ (reference sequence). The germline V and J ends were trimmed by 2 bases and 1 base, with 6 bases remaining between them. The CDR3 runs to 15 residues. The repertoire was sequenced with immunoSEQ multiplex PCR; TCRdb's copy has only in-frame clones and lacks some. The sample records 65,000 to 85,000 clones, over 70% being singletons. This chain links TRBV7-7 with TRBJ2-6; D remains unclear. This clonotype originated in a middle-aged man with active COVID-19. Sample: peripheral blood. This chain's CDR3 is CASSLSLSGANVLTF. The CDR3 DNA is TGTGCCAGCAGCTTAAGCCTATCTGGGGCCAACGTCCTGACTTTC.